This T cell receptor (beta chain) came from a study of blood T cell repertoires in COVID-19. Across the whole study: Samples representing acute and convalescent COVID-19 were sourced from the United States, Italy and Spain. The cDNA or gDNA used as material had been derived from T cells, B-cell-depleted T cells, or PBMCs.

The CDR3 is made up of 15 amino acids. V gave up 3 bases and J gave up 0 bases, with 12 bases separating them. Germline V gene sequence: CDR1 DFQATT, CDR2 SNEGSKA (reference sequence). The authors' processing: Estimated nucleated cell counts came from reference gene primer amplification. The repertoire was sequenced with immunoSEQ multiplex PCR; TCRdb's copy has only in-frame clones and lacks some. That table is the source of V, J and clone size, and D and trimming were worked out from the DNA. Altogether roughly 170,000 clones are present, under 85% being singletons, with the ten largest covering approximately 1.1%.

What was sequenced was peripheral blood. The TCR sequence derives from a man aged 55-75 years who had recovered from COVID-19. This chain uses TRBV20-1 with TRBJ2-1; D perhaps matches TRBD2 (7 bases). DNA for the CDR3: TGCAGTGCTAGTAAGGGGGGGGGCTCCTACAATGAGCAGTTCTTC. Amino acid sequence: CSASKGGGSYNEQFF.